This TCR beta chain was identified during a study of blood T cells in healthy people across ages. Overall study: The capture of about one barcoded beta molecule per two T cells was achieved by template switching.

PBMCs numbering at least 6.5 million were isolated per sample. Trimming left V 5 bases short and J 4 bases short, with 15 bases between. The germline gives CDR1 SEHNR, CDR2 FQNEAQ (reference sequence). The CDR3 runs 15 residues. Through a sample-barcoded 5' primer and a J-beta primer mix, a second PCR was run for about 6 to 12 cycles. Each CDR3 protein is one row after TCRdb ran MiXCR on the 5' RACE reads. The table lists roughly 1.5 million distinct CDR3 sequences, approximately 42% of them singletons. Sequencing input: blood. This clonotype was sampled from a woman in her late teens or twenties in good health. The chain carries TRBV7-9 and TRBJ1-5; the D gene is possibly TRBD1 (6 bases). CDR3 sequence: CASSHSGTRNQPQHF. The CDR3 nucleotides are TGTGCCAGCAGCCACTCGGGGACAAGAAATCAGCCCCAGCATTTT.